This is a list of T cell receptor beta chains from one sample in a study of shared clonotypes between healthy human individuals. The method was immunoSEQ multiplex PCR; TCRdb's version includes in-frame clones alone and lacks a portion of them. This sample has fewer than 1.8 million clones, with roughly 98.5% found just once. Material: naive CD4+ T cells sorted from blood. The origin of the receptors is a man younger than 40 in good health. CDR3s include the opening cysteine and the closing phenylalanine or tryptophan. D genes are given only for firm matches. Clone size is stated in some rows and not others, as once, few, many or a class when expanded.

clone_size	d_call	v_call	j_call	cdr3_aa	cdr3_nt
-	-	TRBV19	TRBJ1-5	CASSIIGTADQPQHF	TGTGCCAGTAGTATAATCGGGACGGCCGATCAGCCCCAGCATTTT
-	-	TRBV28	TRBJ2-1	CASSLGVRVQIRNEQFF	TGTGCCAGCAGTTTAGGTGTCCGAGTACAAATCCGTAATGAGCAGTTCTTC
-	TRBD1	TRBV7-9	TRBJ2-7	CASSVQPGQGFYEQYF	TGTGCCAGCAGCGTTCAACCGGGACAGGGTTTCTACGAGCAGTACTTC
-	TRBD1	TRBV11-3	TRBJ2-1	CASSLTIGTGVVNEQFF	TGTGCCAGCAGCTTGACTATTGGGACAGGGGTGGTCAATGAGCAGTTCTTC
-	TRBD2	TRBV27	TRBJ2-7	CASSTSGRAFEEQYF	TGTGCCAGCAGCACTAGCGGGAGGGCGTTTGAAGAGCAGTACTTC
once	TRBD2	TRBV27	TRBJ2-1	CASSLWAGVNNEQFF	TGTGCCAGCAGTTTATGGGCGGGAGTAAACAATGAGCAGTTCTTC
-	-	TRBV4-3	TRBJ1-1	CASSLQGPNTEAFF	TGCGCCAGCAGCTTACAGGGCCCTAACACTGAAGCTTTCTTT
-	-	TRBV5-4	TRBJ2-1	CASSDNWREQFF	TGTGCCAGCAGCGATAACTGGCGAGAGCAGTTCTTC
-	TRBD1	TRBV5-1	TRBJ1-1	CASSGTANTEAFF	TGCGCCAGCAGCGGGACAGCGAACACTGAAGCTTTCTTT
-	-	TRBV18	TRBJ2-5	CASSPPSEQETQYF	TGTGCCAGCTCACCACCGTCGGAACAAGAGACCCAGTACTTC
-	-	TRBV4-1	TRBJ1-5	CASSQDVQSNQPQHF	TGCGCCAGCAGCCAAGATGTCCAGAGCAATCAGCCCCAGCATTTT
-	-	TRBV29-1	TRBJ2-5	CNPELGLTQETQYF	TGCAACCCCGAATTAGGCCTTACCCAAGAGACCCAGTACTTC
-	-	TRBV5-6	TRBJ2-5	CASSPPARGESETQYF	TGTGCCAGCAGCCCACCGGCCCGCGGAGAGTCAGAGACCCAGTACTTC
-	-	TRBV7-2	TRBJ2-7	CASSLRVGLYEQYF	TGTGCCAGCAGCTTACGGGTGGGGCTCTACGAGCAGTACTTC
-	-	TRBV2	TRBJ2-3	CASRIGDTQYF	TGTGCCAGCAGGATAGGGGATACGCAGTATTTT
-	-	TRBV28	TRBJ1-4	CASSWSRNEKLFF	TGTGCCAGCTCTTGGTCACGAAATGAAAAACTGTTTTTT
-	-	TRBV18	TRBJ2-3	CASSTSTDTQYF	TGTGCCAGCTCAACCAGCACAGATACGCAGTATTTT
-	-	TRBV11-2	TRBJ2-7	CASSGLGGGSEQYF	TGTGCCAGCAGCGGACTAGGGGGGGGCTCCGAGCAGTACTTC
-	-	TRBV9	TRBJ2-7	CASSPGTYYEQYF	TGTGCCAGCAGCCCCGGGACTTACTACGAGCAGTACTTC
-	-	TRBV27	TRBJ2-2	CASSLSGTSFTGELFF	TGTGCCAGCAGTTTATCGGGGACTTCCTTTACCGGGGAGCTGTTTTTT
once	-	TRBV7-2	TRBJ1-5	CASSLNPRGGQPQHF	TGTGCCAGCAGCTTAAACCCCAGGGGCGGTCAGCCCCAGCATTTT
-	TRBD2	TRBV10-3	TRBJ2-4	CAISESTLAGGPLAKNIQYF	TGTGCCATCAGTGAGTCGACGTTAGCGGGAGGGCCCCTAGCCAAAAACATTCAGTACTTC
-	-	TRBV5-1	TRBJ2-5	CASSLVTQETQYF	TGCGCCAGCAGCTTGGTCACCCAAGAGACCCAGTACTTC
once	-	TRBV7-2	TRBJ2-1	CASSLERLSGIAYNEQFF	TGTGCCAGCAGCTTAGAGCGCCTGTCGGGCATCGCCTACAATGAGCAGTTCTTC
-	-	TRBV20-1	TRBJ1-2	CSAERGDGYTF	TGCAGTGCTGAGAGGGGAGACGGCTACACCTTC
-	TRBD1	TRBV4-1	TRBJ1-5	CASSQDTGARGLTQPQHF	TGCGCCAGCAGCCAAGATACAGGGGCCAGGGGATTAACTCAGCCCCAGCATTTT
-	-	TRBV4-2	TRBJ2-1	CASSQDPTGRDNEQFF	TGTGCCAGCAGCCAAGACCCGACAGGGAGGGACAATGAGCAGTTCTTC
-	TRBD2	TRBV5-1	TRBJ2-7	CASSLWSSGTTSSYEQYF	TGCGCCAGCAGCTTATGGTCTAGCGGGACCACGAGCTCCTACGAGCAGTACTTC
-	TRBD2	TRBV7-6	TRBJ2-2	CASSLGLAGGTNTGELFF	TGTGCCAGCAGTTTAGGACTAGCGGGAGGTACGAACACCGGGGAGCTGTTTTTT
-	-	TRBV10-3	TRBJ1-5	CAISATGGNQPQHF	TGTGCCATCAGTGCGACAGGAGGAAATCAGCCCCAGCATTTT
-	-	TRBV5-7	TRBJ1-5	CASSSKGGGRFSKPQHF	TGTGCCAGCAGCTCAAAGGGCGGGGGGCGCTTCTCGAAACCCCAGCATTTT
-	-	TRBV7-9	TRBJ2-1	CASSPAGSGNEQFF	TGTGCCAGCAGCCCGGCCGGGTCCGGCAATGAGCAGTTCTTC
-	TRBD1	TRBV5-1	TRBJ2-7	CASSSGRDRVSYEQYF	TGCGCCAGCAGCTCCGGACGGGACAGGGTCTCCTACGAGCAGTACTTC
-	-	TRBV4-3	TRBJ2-1	CASSQDYYNEQFF	TGCGCCAGCAGCCAAGACTACTACAATGAGCAGTTCTTC
-	TRBD1	TRBV28	TRBJ1-4	CASSGDRFATNEKLFF	TGTGCCAGCAGTGGGGACAGATTTGCAACTAATGAAAAACTGTTTTTT
-	-	TRBV19	TRBJ2-2	CASSIKRPGVRHTGELFF	TGTGCCAGTAGTATAAAGAGGCCAGGGGTTCGGCACACCGGGGAGCTGTTTTTT
-	-	TRBV7-2	TRBJ1-3	CASARRSGNTIYF	TGTGCCAGCGCCCGGCGCTCTGGAAACACCATATATTTT
once	-	TRBV7-2	TRBJ1-2	CASSFDWGGGYTF	TGTGCCAGCAGCTTCGATTGGGGGGGTGGCTACACCTTC
-	-	TRBV2	TRBJ2-2	CASSDIDLTTGELFF	TGTGCCAGCAGTGATATAGACTTGACCACCGGGGAGCTGTTTTTT
-	TRBD1	TRBV5-4	TRBJ1-2	CASSLKGTGNGYTF	TGTGCCAGCAGCTTGAAAGGGACAGGGAATGGCTACACCTTC
-	-	TRBV5-4	TRBJ2-1	CASSLRSGAYEQFF	TGTGCCAGCAGCTTAAGAAGCGGAGCGTATGAGCAGTTCTTC
once	TRBD2	TRBV2	TRBJ2-1	CASMGLAEYNEQFF	TGTGCCAGCATGGGACTAGCGGAATACAATGAGCAGTTCTTC
-	-	TRBV28	TRBJ1-2	CASSVPTGQSYGYTF	TGTGCCAGCAGTGTTCCCACGGGACAAAGCTATGGCTACACCTTC
-	-	TRBV28	TRBJ2-7	CASRDRGPTYEQYF	TGTGCCAGCCGCGACAGAGGCCCGACCTACGAGCAGTACTTC
-	TRBD2	TRBV9	TRBJ2-7	CASSENREDLDYEQYF	TGTGCCAGCAGCGAAAACCGGGAGGACCTGGATTACGAGCAGTACTTC
-	TRBD1	TRBV14	TRBJ2-7	CASSPDRVKNEQYF	TGTGCCAGCAGCCCGGACAGGGTAAAAAACGAGCAGTACTTC
-	TRBD1	TRBV6-1	TRBJ1-5	CASGKTGANQPQHF	TGTGCCAGCGGAAAAACAGGGGCCAATCAGCCCCAGCATTTT
-	-	TRBV27	TRBJ1-5	CASSLSGQGPQHF	TGTGCCAGCAGTTTATCCGGCCAGGGGCCCCAGCATTTT
-	-	TRBV6-1	TRBJ2-7	CAIDQGKPYEQYF	TGTGCCATTGACCAGGGGAAGCCCTACGAGCAGTACTTC
-	-	TRBV5-4	TRBJ2-7	CASSLGRENSYEQYF	TGTGCCAGCAGCTTGGGACGGGAGAACTCCTACGAGCAGTACTTC
few	-	TRBV7-9	TRBJ1-5	CASSAQGNSNQPQHF	TGTGCCAGCAGTGCGCAGGGAAATAGCAATCAGCCCCAGCATTTT
-	-	TRBV5-1	TRBJ2-5	CASSSQGQETQYF	TGCGCCAGCAGCTCACAGGGCCAAGAGACCCAGTACTTC